Below are 14 T cell receptor beta chains sequenced from a single sample in a study of blood T cells in healthy people across ages. PCR was performed a second time for about 6 to 11 cycles using a sample-barcoded 5' primer and a J-beta primer mix. MiXCR was run by TCRdb on the 5' RACE reads, yielding one entry per CDR3 protein. The sample lists some 1,800,000 distinct CDR3 sequences, 30% to 40% occurring once. The source material was blood. Receptors were obtained from a human donor in good health.

There are a few counts of this clonotype. The rearrangement uses TRBV20-1 and TRBJ1-2; 11 bases match TRBD1. Germline V gene sequence: CDR1 DFQATT, CDR2 SNEGSKA (reference sequence). This CDR3 contains 16 residues. With V trimmed by 0 bases and J by 3 bases, 6 bases remained unmatched. This CDR3 is CSARDRRDRGYYGYTF. The DNA of the CDR3 is TGCAGTGCTAGAGATCGGAGGGACAGGGGGTACTATGGCTACACCTTC.

Here the CDR3 DNA reads TGCGCCAGCAGCCAAGGCACAGGGGGCAACTATGGCTACACCTTC. This encodes CASSQGTGGNYGYTF. This chain uses TRBV4-1 with TRBJ1-2, with 9 bases lining up with TRBD1. The CDR3 length is 15 residues. With 1 base clipped from V and 2 bases from J, the junction kept 2 bases outside the gene matches. From germline, CDR1 is MGHRA and CDR2 YSYEKL.

The sample holds a few counts of this clonotype. This chain uses TRBV4-1 with TRBJ2-1; no clear D. This CDR3 comprises 15 residues. V was pared by 1 base and J by 6 bases, with 13 bases between. Germline assignment: CDR1 MGHRA and CDR2 YSYEKL. The CDR3 loop reads CASSQARFFSNEQFF. The DNA for the CDR3 is TGCGCCAGCAGCCAAGCCCGGTTCTTTTCCAATGAGCAGTTCTTC.

This rearrangement joins TRBV4-2 to TRBJ2-5; D is unclear. V lost 0 bases, J lost 3 bases, and 14 bases lay in between. The CDR3 is 16 amino acids. Germline V CDR1 and CDR2: LGHNA, YNFKEQ. CDR3 sequence reads: CASSQEESRVEETQYF. CDR3 nucleotide sequence: TGTGCCAGCAGCCAAGAGGAGTCGAGAGTGGAAGAGACCCAGTACTTC.

V gene TRBV24-1 combines with J gene TRBJ2-5; the D gene could be TRBD1 or TRBD2 (5 bases each). V shed 7 bases and J shed 2 bases, with 16 bases lying between them. This CDR3 has 15 amino acids. Germline V gene sequence: CDR1 KGHDR, CDR2 SFDVKD. The CDR3 reads CATRGPGPSQETQYF. The CDR3 DNA reads TGTGCCACCAGGGGACCGGGACCAAGTCAAGAGACCCAGTACTTC.

In the case of this clonotype: An end of the junction does not agree with germline; a read error may underlie this. The rearrangement links TRBV9 to TRBJ1-5; D is uncertain. This CDR3 contains 15 residues. CDR1 and CDR2 (germline): SGDLS, YYNGEE. CDR3 sequence (DNA): TGTGCCAGCAGCGAGGACGGTACTAGCAATCGGCCCCAGCATTTT. It yields the protein CASSEDGTSNRPQHF.

V usage is TRBV29-1 and J usage is TRBJ2-2; 7 positions agree with TRBD1. The V and J ends lost 0 bases and 6 bases, in that order; junction bases with no gene match: 7. The CDR3 runs to 15 residues. The germline V gene encodes CDR1 SQVTM and CDR2 ANQGSEA. The CDR3 DNA reads as TGCAGCGTTGAAGAGACAGGGCAAAACCCCGGGGAGCTGTTTTTT. This codes for CSVEETGQNPGELFF.

The V call is TRBV2, the J call TRBJ2-7; 8 bases map to TRBD1. V lost 6 bases to trimming and J lost 2 bases; unmatched junction nucleotides: 12. The CDR3 is 16 amino acids. From germline, CDR1 is SNHLY and CDR2 FYNNEI. CDR3 bases: TGTGCCAGCAGGGACGCTCCGGGACAGGAGACCTACGAGCAGTACTTC. This encodes CASRDAPGQETYEQYF.

This clonotype was observed a few times. The rearrangement joins TRBV20-1 to TRBJ2-1; D unresolved. The V gene's germline CDR1 is DFQATT and CDR2 SNEGSKA (reference sequence). The CDR3 covers 15 residues. V lost 6 bases, J lost 5 bases, and 20 bases lay in between. The CDR3 DNA is TGCAGTGCAAAATCCGCCACAACCCGAGACAATGAGCAGTTCTTC. Translated: CSAKSATTRDNEQFF.

There are a few counts of this clonotype. The V gene is TRBV7-9, the J gene TRBJ1-6; weak D call: TRBD1 (6 bases). The CDR3 spans 14 residues. V lost 5 bases, J lost 7 bases, and 12 bases lay in between. Per the germline V gene, CDR1 is SEHNR and CDR2 is FQNEAQ (reference sequence). The CDR3 region has the DNA TGTGCCAGCAGCCCCCAACAGGGAAATTCACCCCTCCACTTT. It specifies CASSPQQGNSPLHF.

CDR3 DNA sequence: TGTGCCAGCAGTGTGTCGGGATGGGACAAAAACATTCAGTACTTC. Protein product: CASSVSGWDKNIQYF. The V call is TRBV2, the J call TRBJ2-4; perhaps TRBD2 as D (5 bases). This CDR3 has 15 amino acids. The V end was cut by 4 bases, the J end by 3 bases, with 13 bases between. Germline V gene sequence: CDR1 SNHLY, CDR2 FYNNEI.

In its sample, this clonotype was seen once. The chain couples TRBV7-2 to TRBJ2-1; D might be TRBD2 (6 bases). This CDR3 is built from 15 residues. The germline gives CDR1 SGHTA, CDR2 FQGNSA. V was clipped by 5 bases and J by 2 bases, with 13 bases between them. The CDR3 bases are TGTGCCAGCAGCCCGACGGCTAGCGCCTACAATGAGCAGTTCTTC. Its protein product is CASSPTASAYNEQFF.

J is TRBJ2-4 and V is TRBV5-5, with D tentatively TRBD2 (6 bases). The CDR3 spans 16 residues. Trimming left V 5 bases short and J 2 bases short, with 17 bases between. Looked up from germline, CDR1 is SGHKS and CDR2 is YYEKEE (reference sequence). In nucleotides, the CDR3 is TGTGCCAGCAGTCTAGAGGGGAGGAACCCCAAAAACATTCAGTACTTC. Its protein product is CASSLEGRNPKNIQYF.

The table lists this clonotype with a few counts. Germline and junction disagree at one end, which may indicate a read error. This sequence joins TRBV11-3 and TRBJ1-1; D call uncertain. Germline values: CDR1 SGHNT, CDR2 YENEEA. The CDR3 sequence is 14 residues long. The chain's CDR3 is CAGSYHDTNTEAFF. The CDR3 nucleotides are TGTGCCGGCAGCTACCACGACACGAACACTGAAGCTTTCTTT.